Listed here are 25 T cell receptor beta chains from one sample, sequenced in a study of human T cells and chemical hapten exposure. TCRdb independently ran MiXCR on the RACE reads; one entry per CDR3 protein. The sample includes around 160,000 distinct CDR3 sequences, approximately 14% of them seen just once. Indicated time point: patch test 1, 2 weeks after DPC sensitization. Treatment noted: therapeutic diphenylcyclopropenone sensitization with weekly scalp DPC. The starting material was whole blood, obtained in connection with sensitization to the hapten diphenylcyclopropenone (DPC). All receptors derive from a young woman with alopecia areata. Some clones in this sample may be carry-over from other donors' samples.

This clonotype was detected ten times or more. Mismatch with germline at one junction end may stem from a read error. The V and J genes are TRBV7-8 and TRBJ2-3; weak D call: TRBD2 (6 bases). The CDR3 consists of 12 residues. Germline values: CDR1 SGHVS, CDR2 FQNEAQ. As DNA, the CDR3 is TGTGCCAGCAGCCTAGCGTCAGATACGCAGTATTTT. This codes for CASSLASDTQYF.

This clonotype was seen repeatedly, ten times or more. The CDR3 DNA is TGTGCCAGCTCTCAGGGGGCTAATAATTCACCCCTCCACTTT. Its translation: CASSQGANNSPLHF. The chain combines TRBV18 with TRBJ1-6; 8 bases align to TRBD1. This CDR3 spans 14 amino acids. With 6 bases clipped from V and 5 bases from J, the junction kept 3 bases outside the gene matches. The germline V gene encodes CDR1 KGHSH and CDR2 LQKENI.

In its sample, this clonotype was seen many times. This chain connects TRBV4-2 to TRBJ1-3, with 7 nucleotides matching TRBD1. The CDR3 totals 16 residues. The germline V gene encodes CDR1 LGHNA and CDR2 YNFKEQ. The junction had 4 bases not matched to a gene; V was cut back by 1 base and J by 1 base. CDR3 sequence reads: CASSQVQGISGNTIYF. CDR3 nucleotides: TGTGCCAGCAGCCAAGTACAGGGGATTTCTGGAAACACCATATATTTT.

The V call is TRBV28, the J call TRBJ1-4; tentatively, D is TRBD1 (5 bases). The CDR3 is 15 residues long. V shed 5 bases and J shed 5 bases, with 15 bases lying between them. Germline CDR1 is MDHEN and CDR2 is SYDVKM. CDR3 nucleotide sequence: TGTGCCAGCAGTCGGGCCGGGACCGCAAATGAAAAACTGTTTTTT. It encodes CASSRAGTANEKLFF.

The gene calls are TRBV29-1 and TRBJ2-7, with 8 nucleotides matching TRBD1. Germline V CDR1 and CDR2: SQVTM, ANQGSEA. This CDR3 region has 14 residues. The V gene end was trimmed by 5 bases and the J gene end by 6 bases; junction bases not matched to a gene: 12. The CDR3 reads CSVTTGAVMGEQYF. CDR3 DNA sequence: TGCAGCGTTACGACAGGGGCCGTGATGGGCGAGCAGTACTTC.

This clonotype showed up many times. This chain connects TRBV18 to TRBJ1-4; no clear D gene. V lost 5 bases to trimming and J lost 0 bases, with 7 bases between them. Germline CDR1 KGHSH, CDR2 LQKENI. This CDR3 spans 14 amino acids. CDR3 region: CASSNTPTNEKLFF. CDR3 DNA sequence: TGTGCCAGCTCAAACACACCAACTAATGAAAAACTGTTTTTT.

The chain recombines TRBV7-3 with TRBJ2-2; 13 bases are a match to TRBD2. The CDR3 contains 18 residues. With V trimmed by 5 bases and J by 3 bases, 9 bases remained unmatched. Germline V gene data show CDR1 as SGHTA and CDR2 as FQGTGA. The CDR3 DNA reads as TGTGCCAGCAGCCCAAGGACTAGCGGGAGTTGGGACACCGGGGAGCTGTTTTTT. The encoded protein is CASSPRTSGSWDTGELFF.

CDR3 DNA sequence: TGCGCCAGCAGACCGATCGGCGGGAACTCCTACGAGCAGTACTTC. Its protein is CASRPIGGNSYEQYF. This chain uses TRBV5-1 with TRBJ2-7; TRBD2 might be the D (6 bases). CDR3 length: 15 amino acids. V was shortened by 5 bases and J by 0 bases, with 15 bases between the two germline ends. The germline gives CDR1 SGHRS, CDR2 YFSETQ.

The rearrangement joins TRBV12-3 or TRBV12-4 to TRBJ2-3; tentatively, D is TRBD2 (6 bases). This CDR3 comprises 16 residues. Trimming left V 6 bases short and J 0 bases short, with 16 bases between. As DNA, the CDR3 is TGTGCCAGCAGCCCTCCTATCGCGGGAAGCACAGATACGCAGTATTTT. Its translation: CASSPPIAGSTDTQYF.

This chain joins TRBV30 and TRBJ1-4, with 7 bases matching TRBD1. The junction had 13 bases not matched to a gene; V was cut back by 4 bases and J by 8 bases. Looked up from germline, CDR1 is GTSNPN and CDR2 is SVGIG (reference sequence). CDR3 size: 15 residues. CDR3 nucleotides: TGTGCCTGGAACCAAGGGGACAGATGGTTGGAAAAACTGTTTTTT. It encodes CAWNQGDRWLEKLFF.

The chain links TRBV13 to TRBJ2-7; 11 nucleotides match TRBD1. This CDR3 contains 15 residues. Germline V gene lookup returns CDR1 PRHDT and CDR2 FYEKMQ (reference sequence). With 6 bases clipped from V and 3 bases from J, the junction kept 7 bases outside the gene matches. CDR3 sequence reads: CASRGSGTGGYEQYF. The DNA for the CDR3 is TGTGCCAGCAGAGGCTCCGGGACAGGGGGCTACGAGCAGTACTTC.

The sample holds a few counts of this clonotype. The V and J genes are TRBV7-2 and TRBJ2-2, with unresolved D. The CDR3 totals 16 residues. Trimming pared 2 bases from V and 0 bases from J, leaving 10 bases between. The germline gives CDR1 SGHTA, CDR2 FQGNSA. The CDR3 region has the DNA TGTGCCAGCAGCTTAAGAGGCGGAGCGAACACCGGGGAGCTGTTTTTT. Translated: CASSLRGGANTGELFF.

This clonotype occurred a few times. The chain recombines TRBV29-1 with TRBJ1-6; a possible D gene is TRBD1 (6 bases). This CDR3 is 15 amino acids long. Germline V lookup: CDR1 SQVTM, CDR2 ANQGSEA. V was clipped by 7 bases and J by 0 bases, with 13 bases between them. CDR3: CSGWTVSSYNSPLHF. CDR3 nucleotide sequence: TGCAGCGGGTGGACAGTCAGCTCCTATAATTCACCCCTCCACTTT.

The rearrangement joins TRBV28 to TRBJ1-5; D not resolved. The V end was cut by 6 bases, the J end by 3 bases, with 12 bases between. Germline V lookup: CDR1 MDHEN, CDR2 SYDVKM. The CDR3 totals 14 residues. CDR3 loop: CASSSTVANQPQHF. CDR3 bases: TGTGCCAGCAGCTCCACAGTAGCCAATCAGCCCCAGCATTTT.

This clonotype was picked up a small number of times. The chain has TRBV7-3 and TRBJ2-1; D is uncertain. There are 12 residues in the CDR3. The V and J ends lost 2 bases and 9 bases respectively, with 8 bases between them. Germline assignment: CDR1 SGHTA and CDR2 FQGTGA. The CDR3 protein is CASSLDTVEQFF. CDR3 coding DNA: TGTGCCAGCAGCTTAGATACGGTTGAGCAGTTCTTC.

The chain combines TRBV7-9 with TRBJ1-3, with 11 bases that match TRBD1. With 10 bases clipped from V and 1 base from J, the junction kept 6 bases outside the gene matches. The CDR3 length is 15 residues. Looked up from germline, CDR1 is SEHNR and CDR2 is FQNEAQ (reference sequence). In DNA, the CDR3 is TGTGCCACCGGACAGGGGGCCATGTCTGGAAACACCATATATTTT. Translation gives CATGQGAMSGNTIYF.

This clonotype was seen only a few times. The junction departs from germline at one end; a sequencing error may be responsible. V is TRBV13 and J is TRBJ2-2; 7 positions agree with TRBD2. The CDR3 extends over 17 amino acids. Germline CDR1 and CDR2: PRHDT and FYEKMQ (reference sequence). CDR3: CASSSAPIAGYTGKLFF. The CDR3 DNA reads TGTGCCAGCAGCTCCGCTCCCATAGCGGGCTACACCGGGAAGCTGTTTTTT.

This clonotype came up a few times. The rearrangement joins TRBV28 to TRBJ1-4; D ambiguous. Germline assignment: CDR1 MDHEN and CDR2 SYDVKM. This CDR3 is 12 amino acids long. The V gene lost 4 bases and the J gene lost 8 bases, with 8 bases spanning the gap. The CDR3 sequence: CASSSPAEKLFF. The DNA for the CDR3 is TGTGCCAGCAGTTCCCCTGCCGAAAAACTGTTTTTT.

J is TRBJ1-1 and V is TRBV14; TRBD1 might be the D (5 bases). The CDR3 is 14 residues long. Germline values: CDR1 SGHDN, CDR2 FVKESK. Between the trimmed V and J ends, which lost 7 bases and 1 base, there was a span of 13 bases. CDR3 region: CASTWGNENTEAFF. In nucleotides, the CDR3 is TGTGCCAGCACTTGGGGGAACGAGAACACTGAAGCTTTCTTT.

The chain links TRBV5-8 to TRBJ2-7; D is perhaps TRBD2 (5 bases). Germline loops: CDR1 SGHTS, CDR2 YDEGEE. Trimming removed 6 bases from V and 2 bases from J, with 9 bases in between. The CDR3 totals 12 residues. CDR3 sequence: CASNPGAYEQYF. The CDR3 region has the DNA TGTGCCAGCAACCCCGGGGCCTACGAGCAGTACTTC.

In this sample, this clonotype turned up once. The chain joins TRBV18 to TRBJ1-3, with D possibly matching TRBD1 (5 bases). Trimming cost V 3 bases and J 0 bases, with 18 bases left between them. This CDR3 is 18 amino acids long. CDR1 and CDR2 (germline): KGHSH, LQKENI. CDR3 loop: CASSPRARDFNSGNTIYF. DNA of the CDR3: TGTGCCAGCTCACCCCGCGCCAGGGACTTTAACTCTGGAAACACCATATATTTT.

This clonotype came up a few times. V gene TRBV5-1 combines with J gene TRBJ2-5; D assignment may be TRBD1 or TRBD2 (6 bases each). The V gene lost 3 bases and the J gene lost 2 bases, with 14 bases spanning the gap. This CDR3 region has 15 residues. Germline V gene sequence: CDR1 SGHRS, CDR2 YFSETQ. In nucleotides, the CDR3 is TGCGCCAGCAGCTCACAGGGTCGGGGGCAAGAGACCCAGTACTTC. It specifies CASSSQGRGQETQYF.

This clonotype was detected a few times. The chain links TRBV4-3 to TRBJ1-2, with D possibly TRBD1 on 6 matching bases. The CDR3 consists of 16 residues. The V and J ends lost 1 base and 0 bases respectively, with 12 bases between them. CDR1 and CDR2 from the germline V gene are LGHNA and YSLEER. The CDR3 protein is CASSQVQGRANYGYTF. The DNA of the CDR3 is TGCGCCAGCAGCCAAGTACAGGGCCGAGCTAACTATGGCTACACCTTC.

The chain recombines TRBV7-9 with TRBJ2-1, with D maybe TRBD2 (5 bases). The CDR3 covers 17 residues. Germline V gene lookup returns CDR1 SEHNR and CDR2 FQNEAQ (reference sequence). V lost 4 bases to trimming and J lost 9 bases, with 25 bases between them. The CDR3 loop reads CASSSTQRTDSPREQFF. Written as DNA, the CDR3 is TGTGCCAGCAGCTCAACCCAGAGGACTGACTCCCCCCGTGAGCAGTTCTTC.

This clonotype came up many times. This rearrangement joins TRBV5-1 to TRBJ2-1, with TRBD1 matching 9 bases. With V trimmed by 4 bases and J by 0 bases, 5 bases remained unmatched. Germline lookup yields CDR1 SGHRS and CDR2 YFSETQ. The CDR3 is 16 amino acids. CDR3: CASSPGQGSSYNEQFF. The CDR3 DNA is TGCGCCAGCAGCCCCGGACAGGGGAGCTCCTACAATGAGCAGTTCTTC.